Included here is one TCR beta chain sequence, with context. The data originate from a study of blood T cell repertoires in COVID-19. TCRdb's copy holds only in-frame clones and misses some; the assay was immunoSEQ multiplex PCR. Of 300,000 to 400,000 clones in the sample, more than 70% were seen once. The sequenced sample was peripheral blood. The sequence was collected from a woman aged 55 to 70 with COVID-19, enrolled during active disease.

CDR3 sequence reads: CASSVVTYTEAFF. DNA for the CDR3: TGTGCCAGCAGCGTAGTAACTTACACTGAAGCTTTCTTT. This chain joins TRBV9 and TRBJ1-1; D is ambiguous. Germline-derived CDR1 and CDR2 are SGDLS and YYNGEE. The CDR3 is 13 residues long. V was clipped by 0 bases and J by 3 bases, with 6 bases between them.